This record concerns one T cell receptor (beta chain) sequence. The target of this receptor is not known. No base quality values were provided; no much bigger clone lies one nucleotide off. The sample is drawn from a study of cytomegalovirus exposure and HLA in healthy donors (dated by TCRdb to 2016 to 2017). Background for the entire study: The roughly 670 repertoires of the first cohort and the 110 or so validation repertoires were produced on the same platform, according to a later analysis. The study was designed to test whether signatures of past pathogen exposure could be identified by cataloging public T cell receptors. Along with the approximately 600-subject first cohort, a separate validation cohort of over 90 different subjects was used. To predict cytomegalovirus infection status, the study brought together high-throughput TCR immunosequencing, statistical association of individual TCRs with disease status, and machine learning.

CDR1 SGDLS and CDR2 YYNGEE are derived from the germline V gene. Reading from cysteine to phenylalanine, the CDR3 counts 15 amino acids. Only the CDR3 part of the read is kept: 45 bases, read in frame from the first base. V has 2 bases trimmed and J has 8 bases trimmed; junction bases matching no gene number 5. Library construction relied on the immunoSEQ multiplex PCR assay. Regarding the original processing steps: To diagnose cytomegalovirus status from the catalog of TCR beta chain sequences, a statistical classification framework was built. TCRdb stores this immuneACCESS table with in-frame sequences only. Part of the clones is absent; in the studies checked, under half of the shortfall reflects unresolved V genes, and no reason is known for the rest. V and J calls and clone size are as listed in that table; D and trimming were resolved from the DNA. The sample table shows 75,000 to 90,000 clones, and almost 97% are seen once. The top ten clonotypes cover around 1.6% of the sample.

Donors formed part of the validation cohort, which comprised some 120 subjects and was distinct from the first cohort of 550 to 850 subjects. The full study reports these points: Across donors, most TCR sequences were observed very rarely, whereas some public TCRs were present in many individuals. The authors suggested that the approach could potentially be extended to other disease states and immunological phenotypes. A few of the identified cytomegalovirus-associated TCR beta chains were confirmed in vitro to be specific for cytomegalovirus antigens. The classifier was reported to diagnose cytomegalovirus status with high specificity and sensitivity in both the original and validation cohorts. In the study, some 180 TCR beta chains were listed as associated with cytomegalovirus. Of the cluster scores, 90% to 95% were above 0 in a later analysis, which found that TCRs clustered in the first cohort also tended to co-occur in the 95 to 150 validation repertoires. The validation cohort had no HLA typing available for a later analysis, so co-occurrence within that cohort was assessed over all 120 or so repertoires.

Source material: PBMCs. The chain is encoded by TRBV9 joined to TRBJ2-1; the central 12 bases match TRBD2. The TCR comes from a man younger than 35 in good health and CMV-seropositive. This receptor carries the CDR3 CASSVTSGRVYEQFF. The nucleotide sequence reads as follows: TGTGCCAGCAGCGTGACTAGCGGGAGAGTCTATGAGCAGTTCTTC. Here the CDR3 is joined to the reference TRBV9 and TRBJ2-1 genes, and the full variable domain is: DSGVTQTPKHLITATGQRVTLRCSPRSGDLSVYWYQQSLDQGLQFLIQYYNGEERAKGNILERFSAQQFPDLHSELNLSSLELGDSALYFCASSVTSGRVYEQFFGPGTRLTVL.